A selection of T cell receptor beta chains follows, all from one sample in a study of T cells in narcolepsy. Data came from immunoSEQ multiplex PCR; TCRdb stores just in-frame clones and leaves some out. The sample lists tens of thousands of clones; around 79% were seen once. What was sequenced was memory (CD45RA-) CD4+ T cells from blood. The receptors derive from a human donor in good health. Both conserved end residues are part of each CDR3. A D gene is named only where the DNA matches it firmly. Part of the rows lack a size; the others show once, few, many or a class for expanded clones.

J gene,clone size,D gene,V gene,CDR3 DNA,CDR3 protein
TRBJ2-5,.,TRBD1,TRBV10-1,TGCGCCAGCAGTGATGGAGGAACAGGGGGTCTCCAAGAGACCCAGTACTTC,CASSDGGTGGLQETQYF
TRBJ2-7,.,.,TRBV5-6,TGTGCCAGCAGCTTGATCGGGGAGTACGAGCAGTACTTC,CASSLIGEYEQYF
TRBJ2-1,.,.,TRBV7-2,TGTGCCAGCAGCCCGGACAGTTTTTACAATGAGCAGTTCTTC,CASSPDSFYNEQFF
TRBJ1-1,.,TRBD1,TRBV6-5,TGTGCCAGCACCTTCCGGTCAGGGGGCACTGAAGCTTTCTTT,CASTFRSGGTEAFF
TRBJ1-1,few,.,TRBV30,TGTGCCTGGAGTGTAAGCCTTGAGACACCGAACACTGAAGCTTTCTTT,CAWSVSLETPNTEAFF
TRBJ2-3,.,.,TRBV2,TGTGCCATAAATAAGGGGGGCACAGATACGCAGTATTTT,CAINKGGTDTQYF
TRBJ2-6,.,.,TRBV19,TGTGCCAGTAAGGCCAGCTCTGGGGCCAACGTCCTGACTTTC,CASKASSGANVLTF
TRBJ2-1,.,.,TRBV2,TGTGCCAGCAGTGTAGAGAATGAGCAGTTCTTC,CASSVENEQFF
TRBJ2-7,.,.,TRBV7-2,TGTGCCAGCAGCTTAAAGGCGGAGAAAAACTACGAGCAGTACTTC,CASSLKAEKNYEQYF
TRBJ1-5,medium-sized,TRBD1,TRBV6-5,TGTGCCAGCAGTCCCGGGACAGGGGTAGGTCAGCCCCAGCATTTT,CASSPGTGVGQPQHF
TRBJ1-4,.,.,TRBV19,TGTGCCAGTAGTACCGGCGGGGTCGTTAATGAAAAACTGTTTTTT,CASSTGGVVNEKLFF
TRBJ1-1,few,.,TRBV21-1,TGTGCCAGCAGCAGCTGCACCGGGACAAAAACCATGAACACTGAAGCTTTCTTT,CASSSCTGTKTMNTEAFF
TRBJ1-1,.,TRBD1,TRBV18,TGTGCCAGCTCACCCATACAGGGGTGGGGAACTGAAGCTTTCTTT,CASSPIQGWGTEAFF
TRBJ1-1,.,TRBD1,TRBV9,TGTGCCAGCAGCCCGACAGGGTTATCCGGAACTGAAGCTTTCTTT,CASSPTGLSGTEAFF
TRBJ2-5,.,TRBD1,TRBV4-1,TGCGCCAGCAGCCCAGGGGGAGAGACCCAGTACTTC,CASSPGGETQYF
TRBJ1-1,few,.,TRBV4-2,TGTGCCAGCAGCCAGAAGGAAGCATGGCGGGGCACTAACACTGAAGCTTTCTTT,CASSQKEAWRGTNTEAFF
TRBJ2-7,.,.,TRBV23-1,TGCGCCAAAGCCTACGAGCAGTACTTC,CAKAYEQYF